The subject of this entry is one TCR beta chain. Its antigen is still unknown. The entry originates in a study of cytomegalovirus exposure and HLA in healthy donors. At the level of the study: Earlier, roughly 120 million unique TCR beta sequences were recovered from 200 million or so T cells by an analysis.

Study-wide points: Reportedly, a later analysis found an Asian-associated ancestry cluster had fewer N-insertions than the roughly 700-donor mean. Per published accounts, TCR beta sequences correctly predicted the HLA-A and HLA-B alleles of most subjects.

This CDR3 region has 11 residues. Germline-derived CDR1 and CDR2 are GTSNPN and SVGIG (reference sequence). It was with 60 Vbeta and 13 Jbeta primers that the PCR ran. The assay was immunoSEQ multiplex PCR, and TCRdb's table has in-frame clones only and misses some. The top ten hold approximately 2.9% of the sample, which has 150,000 to 200,000 clones, around 74% seen once. Sequenced: PBMCs. The V gene is TRBV30, the J gene TRBJ1-1; no definite D call. The clonotype was recovered from a male donor in good health and CMV-seronegative. CDR3 nucleotides: TGTGCGGCGGGAGAAAACACTGAAGCTTTCTTT. Translation gives CAAGENTEAFF. Complete variable domain (other parts from reference TRBV30 and TRBJ1-1): SQTIHQWPATLVQPVGSPLSLECTVEGTSNPNLYWYRQAAGRGLQLLFYSVGIGQISSEVPQNLSASRPQDRQFILSSKKLLLSDSGFYLCAAGENTEAFFGQGTRLTVV.